A single sample gave rise to the 15 T cell receptor beta chains below, sequenced in a study of blood T cell repertoires in COVID-19. Libraries were prepared by immunoSEQ multiplex PCR; TCRdb keeps only in-frame clonotypes and omits some of them. The table includes roughly 84,000 clones, around 75% detected once. Sequenced material: peripheral blood. Every receptor here comes from a woman in her fifties or sixties with acute or convalescent COVID-19.

This sequence joins TRBV9 and TRBJ1-2; D remains unclear. The ends were cut back, 0 bases at V and 0 bases at J, with 9 bases in the middle. The CDR3 is made up of 15 amino acids. Germline V gives CDR1 SGDLS, CDR2 YYNGEE. The CDR3 spells CASSVDPLANYGYTF. The CDR3 region has the DNA TGTGCCAGCAGCGTAGACCCTTTAGCTAACTATGGCTACACCTTC.

The chain recombines TRBV30 with TRBJ1-2; 9 bases fit TRBD1. V shed 1 base and J 4 bases; nucleotides not matched to a gene: 4. Germline values: CDR1 GTSNPN, CDR2 SVGIG (reference sequence). The CDR3 is made up of 14 amino acids. As DNA, the CDR3 is TGTGCCTGGAGTGACAGGGGGCAGAGCTATGGCTACACCTTC. This gives the protein CAWSDRGQSYGYTF.

This rearrangement joins TRBV5-1 to TRBJ1-4; 8 bases agree with TRBD1. Per germline, CDR1 SGHRS and CDR2 YFSETQ. The J segment lost 3 bases and the V segment lost 3 bases, leaving 4 bases of the junction unmatched. The CDR3 consists of 15 residues. CDR3 protein: CASSWSGQANEKLFF. The CDR3 coding sequence is TGCGCCAGCAGCTGGTCGGGACAGGCTAATGAAAAACTGTTTTTT.

This clone has more than one count but fewer than ten. V is TRBV5-6 and J is TRBJ2-7; D is possibly TRBD1 (6 bases). The V end lost 2 bases, the J end lost 6 bases, and 12 bases lay between the germline ends. The CDR3 has 13 amino acids. Germline assignment: CDR1 SGHDT and CDR2 YYEEEE. The CDR3 sequence: CASSLVGGSEQYF. The CDR3, as DNA: TGTGCCAGCAGCTTAGTAGGGGGTAGCGAGCAGTACTTC. The whole variable domain, remainder taken from reference TRBV5-6 and TRBJ2-7, is DAGVTQSPTHLIKTRGQQVTLRCSPKSGHDTVSWYQQALGQGPQFIFQYYEEEERQRGNFPDRFSGHQFPNYSSELNVNALLLGDSALYLCASSLVGGSEQYFGPGTRLTVT.

This clone was counted at least ten times. This chain links TRBV18 with TRBJ1-1; TRBD1 might be the D (5 bases). V was shortened by 5 bases and J by 1 base, with 14 bases between the two germline ends. The CDR3 is made up of 15 amino acids. Germline CDR1 and CDR2: KGHSH and LQKENI. The CDR3 DNA reads TGTGCCAGCTCAGGGAACCCACAGGCGAACACTGAAGCTTTCTTT. This codes for CASSGNPQANTEAFF.

This sequence joins TRBV3-1 (or the pseudogene TRBV3-2) and TRBJ1-2; 8 bases match TRBD1. Germline-derived CDR1 and CDR2 are LGHDT and YNNKEL (reference sequence). The length of the CDR3 is 15 residues. Trimming cost V 1 base and J 8 bases; bases outside gene matches: 9. The CDR3: CASSQASGQGNGYTF. The CDR3 DNA is TGTGCCAGCAGCCAAGCATCCGGACAGGGTAACGGCTACACCTTC.

The chain links TRBV28 to TRBJ1-1; 8 bases align to TRBD1. The CDR3 length is 16 residues. Germline assignment: CDR1 MDHEN and CDR2 SYDVKM. V was pared by 2 bases and J by 11 bases, with 16 bases of the junction left unmatched. The CDR3, as DNA: TGTGCCAGCAGTTTACTCCCCGCGACAGGGGCTGTGAATGCTTTCTTT. It yields the protein CASSLLPATGAVNAFF.

This chain links TRBV2 with TRBJ2-2; TRBD1 aligns across 12 bases. The CDR3 covers 16 residues. V was pared by 6 bases and J by 7 bases, with 9 bases of the junction left unmatched. Germline CDR1 and CDR2: SNHLY and FYNNEI. The DNA of the CDR3 is TGTGCCAGCAGCCCGCCGGGACAGGGGGCCGACGGGGAGCTGTTTTTT. Translated: CASSPPGQGADGELFF.

This clone was seen only a few times. J is TRBJ1-3 and V is TRBV27; 10 positions match TRBD1. Trimming cost V 6 bases and J 3 bases; bases outside gene matches: 5. Germline V gene data show CDR1 as MNHEY and CDR2 as SMNVEV (reference sequence). The CDR3 spans 15 residues. CDR3 bases: TGTGCCAGCAGCCGACAGGGGGCGGGTGGAAACACCATATATTTT. Translating it yields CASSRQGAGGNTIYF.

This clone appeared once. This chain links TRBV10-3 with TRBJ1-4, with TRBD1 identical over 7 bases. Germline values: CDR1 ENHRY, CDR2 SYGVKD. This CDR3 region has 15 residues. The junction had 5 bases not matched to a gene; V was cut back by 0 bases and J by 7 bases. The CDR3 protein is CAISESDRAGEKLFF. The CDR3, as DNA: TGTGCCATCAGTGAGTCCGACAGGGCGGGTGAAAAACTGTTTTTT.

The DNA of the CDR3 is TGTGCCAGCAGCGGGACAAGGGGGGGTAATGAGCAGTTCTTC. Translating gives CASSGTRGGNEQFF. This rearrangement joins TRBV2 to TRBJ2-1, with D perhaps matching TRBD2 (7 bases). The germline gives CDR1 SNHLY, CDR2 FYNNEI. The CDR3 consists of 14 residues. With 6 bases removed from V and 7 bases from J, the gap between germline ends came to 16 bases.

The V gene is TRBV6-1, the J gene TRBJ2-7; 9 bases are shared with TRBD1. CDR1 MNHNS and CDR2 SASEGT come from the germline V gene. Trimming at V came to 4 bases and at J to 6 bases, leaving 10 bases not matched to a gene. The CDR3 sequence is 15 residues long. The CDR3 sequence is CASSVATGGPFEQYF. The CDR3 DNA sequence: TGTGCCAGCAGTGTAGCGACAGGGGGGCCTTTCGAGCAGTACTTC.

This clone was seen once. The rearrangement links TRBV5-6 to TRBJ1-1, with 8 positions matching TRBD1. V shed 4 bases and J 2 bases; nucleotides not matched to a gene: 16. Germline V gives CDR1 SGHDT, CDR2 YYEEEE. CDR3 length: 18 amino acids. The DNA for the CDR3 is TGTGCCAGCAGCATGACAGCGACAGGACAGGGCCTAAACACTGAAGCTTTCTTT. Translation gives CASSMTATGQGLNTEAFF.

There are a few counts of this clone. The chain recombines TRBV28 with TRBJ1-4; a weak D match, TRBD1 (6 bases). This CDR3 is 15 amino acids long. Trimming shortened V by 10 bases and J by 4 bases, and 19 bases separated the two germline ends. CDR1 and CDR2 from the germline V gene are MDHEN and SYDVKM. The CDR3 protein is CATQRGGPFNEKLFF. CDR3 DNA sequence: TGTGCCACCCAGAGGGGGGGGCCCTTTAATGAAAAACTGTTTTTT.

CDR3 sequence reads: CASSSGIGTDTQYF. The CDR3 bases are TGTGCCAGCAGTTCAGGTATTGGCACAGATACGCAGTATTTT. The genes are TRBV28 and TRBJ2-3; D remains ambiguous. The V gene lost 4 bases and the J gene lost 1 base, with 9 bases spanning the gap. The CDR3 loop spans 14 amino acids. CDR1 is MDHEN, CDR2 SYDVKM, per germline.